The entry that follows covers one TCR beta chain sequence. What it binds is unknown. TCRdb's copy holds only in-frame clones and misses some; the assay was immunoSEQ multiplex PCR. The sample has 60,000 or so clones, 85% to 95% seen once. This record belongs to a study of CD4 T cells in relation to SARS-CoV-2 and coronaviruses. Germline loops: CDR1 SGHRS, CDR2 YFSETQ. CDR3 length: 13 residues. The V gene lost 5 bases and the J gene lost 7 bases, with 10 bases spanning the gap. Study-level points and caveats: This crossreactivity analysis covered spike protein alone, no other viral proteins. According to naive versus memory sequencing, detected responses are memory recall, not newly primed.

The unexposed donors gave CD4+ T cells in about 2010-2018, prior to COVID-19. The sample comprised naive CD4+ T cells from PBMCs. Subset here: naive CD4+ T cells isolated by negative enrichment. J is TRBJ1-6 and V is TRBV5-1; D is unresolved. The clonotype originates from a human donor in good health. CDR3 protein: CASRPLTNSPLHF. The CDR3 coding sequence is TGCGCCAGCAGGCCGCTTACAAATTCACCCCTCCACTTT.